These 13 T cell receptor beta chains share one sample of origin, sequenced in a study of Ad26.COV2.S vaccination and SARS-CoV-2 variants. Sequencing was performed with immunoSEQ multiplex PCR; in TCRdb, only in-frame clones are kept and a portion is missing. This table holds 440,000 or so clones, 90% found once. Treatment: around 19 received Ad26.COV2.S at low or high dose, single or two shots; about five received placebo; per-sample allocation not given. Material that was analyzed had been drawn on day 63 after the first vaccine or placebo injection. The source was peripheral blood, collected in a trial of Ad26.COV2.S vaccine versus placebo. These receptor sequences come from a person between 18 and 65 years old who received the Ad26.COV2.S COVID-19 vaccine or a placebo.

The genes are TRBV12-3 or TRBV12-4 and TRBJ1-2; D perhaps matches TRBD1 (5 bases). The CDR3 sequence is 13 residues long. Trimming stripped 5 bases from V and 2 bases from J, with 9 bases between. The CDR3 DNA reads TGTGCCAGCAGTCCACGACAGAACTATGGCTACACCTTC. As protein: CASSPRQNYGYTF.

This clone was seen just once. V is TRBV14 and J is TRBJ1-2; TRBD1 is a possible D gene (6 bases). The length of the CDR3 is 15 residues. V gave up 3 bases and J gave up 4 bases, with 15 bases separating them. The V gene's germline CDR1 is SGHDN and CDR2 FVKESK. CDR3 nucleotide sequence: TGTGCCAGCAGCCACCCCTCGGGACACCTCTATGGCTACACCTTC. Protein product: CASSHPSGHLYGYTF. The entire variable domain, with the rest obtained from reference TRBV14 and TRBJ1-2, is as follows: EAGVTQFPSHSVIEKGQTVTLRCDPISGHDNLYWYRRVMGKEIKFLLHFVKESKQDESGMPNNRFLAERTGGTYSTLKVQPAELEDSGVYFCASSHPSGHLYGYTFGSGTRLTVV.

This clone was observed a single time. The chain combines TRBV6-2 or TRBV6-3 with TRBJ2-7; D is possibly TRBD2 (5 bases). Germline CDR1 reads MNHEY; CDR2 reads SVGEGT. The V and J ends lost 3 bases and 7 bases respectively, with 10 bases between them. The CDR3 consists of 12 residues. CDR3: CASSYPRGEQYF. Here the CDR3 DNA reads TGTGCCAGCAGTTATCCTCGGGGTGAGCAGTACTTC.

The chain is built from TRBV30 and TRBJ2-2, with 15 bases fitting TRBD2. The CDR3 contains 18 residues. Trimming cost V 2 bases and J 5 bases; bases outside gene matches: 9. The germline CDR1 and CDR2 sequences are GTSNPN and SVGIG (reference sequence). In nucleotides, the CDR3 is TGTGCCTGGAGTCTGGGACTAGCGGGAGGCCCGAGGACCGGGGAGCTGTTTTTT. Residues: CAWSLGLAGGPRTGELFF.

This clone came up once. The genes are TRBV15 and TRBJ2-1, with D maybe TRBD1 (6 bases). Germline CDR1 and CDR2: LNHNV and YYDKDF (reference sequence). V lost 1 base and J lost 7, with 14 bases in between. This CDR3 has 15 residues. CDR3 protein: CATSRGAYQGNEQFF. The CDR3 nucleotides are TGTGCCACCAGCAGAGGGGCATACCAGGGGAATGAGCAGTTCTTC.

CDR3 sequence: CASKRENTEAFF. In nucleotides, the CDR3 is TGTGCCAGTAAAAGGGAGAACACTGAAGCTTTCTTT. This chain joins TRBV19 and TRBJ1-1; D unclear. The CDR3 spans 12 residues. Trimming pared 7 bases from V and 1 base from J, leaving 7 bases between. Germline-derived CDR1 and CDR2 are LNHDA and SQIVND (reference sequence).

The rearrangement uses TRBV5-1 and TRBJ2-2; maybe TRBD1 (6 bases). Germline loops: CDR1 SGHRS, CDR2 YFSETQ. V lost 5 bases to trimming and J lost 6 bases, with 8 bases between them. CDR3 length: 12 residues. CDR3 region: CASREGAGELFF. The DNA for the CDR3 is TGCGCCAGCAGAGAGGGGGCCGGGGAGCTGTTTTTT.

V usage is TRBV6-4 and J usage is TRBJ2-1; 10 bases line up with TRBD2. In germline, CDR1 is MRHNA, CDR2 SNTAGT. This CDR3 is built from 15 residues. The junction had 7 bases not matched to a gene; V was cut back by 2 bases and J by 9 bases. This CDR3 is CASSDDASGSGEQFF. CDR3 DNA sequence: TGTGCCAGCAGTGACGATGCTAGCGGGAGTGGTGAGCAGTTCTTC.

As for this clone: One base away lies a much larger clone, so this may be a sequencing read error. V usage is TRBV2 and J usage is TRBJ2-7, with D perhaps matching TRBD2 (5 bases). The V end was cut by 5 bases, the J end by 3 bases, with 5 bases between. This CDR3 has 11 residues. The V gene's germline CDR1 is SNHLY and CDR2 FYNNEI. The CDR3 sequence: CASSRDYEQYF. CDR3 sequence (DNA): TGTGCCAGCAGTCGGGACTACGAGCAGTACTTC.

The gene calls are TRBV28 and TRBJ1-1; no definite D call. CDR3 size: 13 residues. V gave up 4 bases and J gave up 0 bases, with 6 bases separating them. CDR1 is MDHEN, CDR2 SYDVKM, per germline. The CDR3 loop reads CASSSRLNTEAFF. The CDR3 region has the DNA TGTGCCAGCAGTTCCCGGTTGAACACTGAAGCTTTCTTT. The full variable domain, in which reference TRBV28 and TRBJ1-1 provide the parts outside the CDR3, is DVKVTQSSRYLVKRTGEKVFLECVQDMDHENMFWYRQDPGLGLRLIYFSYDVKMKEKGDIPEGYSVSREKKERFSLILESASTNQTSMYLCASSSRLNTEAFFGQGTRLTVV.

This chain links TRBV25-1 with TRBJ2-5; weak D call: TRBD1 (5 bases). The CDR3 runs to 14 residues. The germline V gene has CDR1 MGHDK and CDR2 SYGVNS. V was shortened by 6 bases and J by 1 base, with 12 bases between the two germline ends. This chain's CDR3 is CASSSQGFQETQYF. The CDR3 DNA reads TGTGCCAGCAGCTCTCAGGGATTCCAAGAGACCCAGTACTTC.

This chain uses TRBV9 with TRBJ1-6, with TRBD1 as a possible D gene (6 bases). The CDR3 has 16 residues. The V gene's germline CDR1 is SGDLS and CDR2 YYNGEE. Trimming removed 0 bases from V and 6 bases from J, with 13 bases in between. This CDR3 reads CASSVDGGRSNSPLHF. The CDR3, as DNA: TGTGCCAGCAGCGTAGATGGGGGCCGGAGTAATTCACCCCTCCACTTT.

The J gene is TRBJ2-3, the V gene TRBV27, with 7 nucleotides matching TRBD2. The CDR3 has 15 amino acids. Germline V gene data show CDR1 as MNHEY and CDR2 as SMNVEV (reference sequence). Unmatched junction bases numbered 3, after V lost 2 bases and J lost 1 base. The CDR3 DNA sequence: TGTGCCAGCAGTTTAGGACTAGGAGGCACAGATACGCAGTATTTT. Protein: CASSLGLGGTDTQYF.